A selection of T cell receptor beta chains follows, all from one sample in a study of cytomegalovirus exposure and HLA in healthy donors. Method: immunoSEQ multiplex PCR; TCRdb's copy keeps in-frame clones and lacks some. Counted here are about 160,000 clones, around four fifths occurring once; the ten biggest clones make up approximately 1.4%. Sequences were obtained from PBMCs. These receptors all stem from a woman aged 18-35 years in good health and CMV-seronegative. The CDR3 runs from the conserved cysteine through the conserved F or W. A D gene is named only where the DNA matches it firmly. Size is omitted from some rows. Given values are once, few, many or a class for expanded clones.

13,.,TRBJ1-1,TRBV30,few,TGTGCCTGGAGTTCAGGGGAGTACACTGAAGCTTTCTTT,CAWSSGEYTEAFF
12,.,TRBJ1-6,TRBV6-1,.,TGTGCCAGCAGTCAAAATAATTCACCCCTCCACTTT,CASSQNNSPLHF
13,TRBD2,TRBJ2-7,TRBV28,.,TGTGCCAGCAGGGCCGGGGGGGAGAACGAGCAGTACTTC,CASRAGGENEQYF
15,.,TRBJ1-6,TRBV18,few,TGTGCCAGCTCAGAGACCAGGGGAGCGTATTCACCCCTCCACTTT,CASSETRGAYSPLHF
15,.,TRBJ1-4,TRBV28,.,TGTGCCAGCAGCCTCTTCGGGGGGAGCTTAGAAAAACTGTTTTTT,CASSLFGGSLEKLFF
12,.,TRBJ2-7,TRBV28,.,TGTGCCAGCAGTCTCTTACATGGCGAGCAGTACTTC,CASSLLHGEQYF
14,.,TRBJ1-1,TRBV18,.,TGTGCCAGCTCTTCAACCGGGATCGGATCTGAAGCTTTCTTT,CASSSTGIGSEAFF
11,.,TRBJ2-1,TRBV5-6,once,TGTGCCAGCAGCTTAGGACAGGAGCAGTTCTTC,CASSLGQEQFF
13,.,TRBJ1-2,TRBV6-5,.,TGTGCCAGCAGTTTCGACCGGGACTATGGCTACACCTTC,CASSFDRDYGYTF
15,TRBD2,TRBJ2-1,TRBV4-2,few,TGTGCCAGCAGCCAAGCCACTAGCGGGGAGGTGGAGCAGTTCTTC,CASSQATSGEVEQFF
18,TRBD2,TRBJ2-3,TRBV2,.,TGTGCCAGCAGTAATTCGGGACTAGCGGGGGGGCCCACAGATACGCAGTATTTT,CASSNSGLAGGPTDTQYF